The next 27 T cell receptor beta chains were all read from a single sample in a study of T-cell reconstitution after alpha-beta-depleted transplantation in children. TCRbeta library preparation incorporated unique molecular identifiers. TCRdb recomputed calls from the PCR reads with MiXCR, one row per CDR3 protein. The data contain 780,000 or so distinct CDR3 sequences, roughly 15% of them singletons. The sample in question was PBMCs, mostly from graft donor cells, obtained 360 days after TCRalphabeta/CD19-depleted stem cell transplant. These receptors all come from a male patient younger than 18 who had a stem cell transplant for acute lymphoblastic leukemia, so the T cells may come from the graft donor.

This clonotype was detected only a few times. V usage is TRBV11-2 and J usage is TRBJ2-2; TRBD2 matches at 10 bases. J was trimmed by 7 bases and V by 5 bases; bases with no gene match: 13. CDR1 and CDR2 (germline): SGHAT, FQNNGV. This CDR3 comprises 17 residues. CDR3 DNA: TGTGCCAGCAGCCCCCTTCGAGGCCTAGCGGGAGTCGGGGAGCTGTTTTTT. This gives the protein CASSPLRGLAGVGELFF.

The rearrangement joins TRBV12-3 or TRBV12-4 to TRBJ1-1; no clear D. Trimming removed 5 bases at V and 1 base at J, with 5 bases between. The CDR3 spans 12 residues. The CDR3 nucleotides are TGTGCCAGCAGTATATGGAACACTGAAGCTTTCTTT. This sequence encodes CASSIWNTEAFF.

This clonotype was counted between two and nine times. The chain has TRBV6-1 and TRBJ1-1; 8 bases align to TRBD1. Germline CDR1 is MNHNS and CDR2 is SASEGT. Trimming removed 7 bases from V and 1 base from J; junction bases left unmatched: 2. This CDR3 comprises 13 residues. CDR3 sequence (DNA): TGTGCCAGCACTGGACAGGGGAACACTGAAGCTTTCTTT. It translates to CASTGQGNTEAFF.

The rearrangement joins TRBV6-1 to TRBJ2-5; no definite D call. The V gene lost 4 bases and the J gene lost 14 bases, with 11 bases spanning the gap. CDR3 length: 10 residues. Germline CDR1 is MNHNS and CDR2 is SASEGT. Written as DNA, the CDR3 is TGTGCCAGCAGTGCCCGGCACACCTACTTC. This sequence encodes CASSARHTYF.

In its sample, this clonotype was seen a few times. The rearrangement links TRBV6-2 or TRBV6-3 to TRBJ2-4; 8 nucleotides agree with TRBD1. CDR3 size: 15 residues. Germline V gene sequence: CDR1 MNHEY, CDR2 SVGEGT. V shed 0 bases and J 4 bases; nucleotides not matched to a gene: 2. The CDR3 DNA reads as TGTGCCAGCAGTTACTCGAGACAGGGGAAAAACATTCAGTACTTC. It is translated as CASSYSRQGKNIQYF.

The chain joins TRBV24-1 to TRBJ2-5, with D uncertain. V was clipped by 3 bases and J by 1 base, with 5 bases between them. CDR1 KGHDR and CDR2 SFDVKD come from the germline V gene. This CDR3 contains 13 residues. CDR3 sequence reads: CATSDPRQETQYF. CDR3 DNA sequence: TGTGCCACCAGTGATCCGCGCCAAGAGACCCAGTACTTC.

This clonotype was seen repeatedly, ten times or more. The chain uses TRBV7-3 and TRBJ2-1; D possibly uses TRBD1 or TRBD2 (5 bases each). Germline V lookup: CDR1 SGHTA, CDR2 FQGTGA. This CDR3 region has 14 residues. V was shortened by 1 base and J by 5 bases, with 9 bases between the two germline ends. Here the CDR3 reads CASSLSGGNNEQFF. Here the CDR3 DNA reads TGTGCCAGCAGCTTAAGTGGGGGTAACAATGAGCAGTTCTTC.

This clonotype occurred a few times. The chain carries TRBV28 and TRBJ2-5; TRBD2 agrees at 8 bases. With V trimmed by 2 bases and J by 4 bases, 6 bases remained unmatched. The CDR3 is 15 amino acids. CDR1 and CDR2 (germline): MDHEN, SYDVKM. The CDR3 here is CASSLVGTRRETQYF. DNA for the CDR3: TGTGCCAGCAGTTTAGTGGGGACTAGGCGAGAGACCCAGTACTTC.

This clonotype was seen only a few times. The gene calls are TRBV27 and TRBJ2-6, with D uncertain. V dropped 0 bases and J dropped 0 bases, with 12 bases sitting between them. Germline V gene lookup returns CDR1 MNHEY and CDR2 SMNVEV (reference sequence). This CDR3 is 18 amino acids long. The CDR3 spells CASSLSAGAFSGANVLTF. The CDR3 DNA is TGTGCCAGCAGTTTATCGGCAGGAGCCTTCTCTGGGGCCAACGTCCTGACTTTC.

The CDR3 protein is CSARVRTLYYEQYF. The CDR3 region has the DNA TGCAGTGCTAGAGTCAGGACCTTGTACTACGAGCAGTACTTC. The J gene is TRBJ2-7, the V gene TRBV20-1; D unresolved. The CDR3 loop spans 14 amino acids. The V gene lost 1 base and the J gene lost 3 bases, with 13 bases spanning the gap. Germline lookup yields CDR1 DFQATT and CDR2 SNEGSKA (reference sequence).

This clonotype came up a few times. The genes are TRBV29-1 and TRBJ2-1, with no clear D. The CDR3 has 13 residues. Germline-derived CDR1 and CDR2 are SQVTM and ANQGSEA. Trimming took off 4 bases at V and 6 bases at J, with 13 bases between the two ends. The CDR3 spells CSVVIPPSNEQFF. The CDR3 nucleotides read TGCAGCGTTGTCATTCCACCGAGCAATGAGCAGTTCTTC.

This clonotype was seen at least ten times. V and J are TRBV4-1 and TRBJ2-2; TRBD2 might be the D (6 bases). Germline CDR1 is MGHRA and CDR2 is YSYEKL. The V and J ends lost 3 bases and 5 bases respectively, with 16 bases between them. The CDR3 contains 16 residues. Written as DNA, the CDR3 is TGCGCCAGCAGCCACCACCGACTAGTCGAGACCGGGGAGCTGTTTTTT. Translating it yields CASSHHRLVETGELFF.

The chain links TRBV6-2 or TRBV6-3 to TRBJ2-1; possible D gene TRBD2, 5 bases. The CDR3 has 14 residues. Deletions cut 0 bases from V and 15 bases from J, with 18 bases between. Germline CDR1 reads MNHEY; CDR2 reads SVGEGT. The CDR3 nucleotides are TGTGCCAGCAGTTACTCCCAACTAGAAGGACGTCGGTTCTTC. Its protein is CASSYSQLEGRRFF.

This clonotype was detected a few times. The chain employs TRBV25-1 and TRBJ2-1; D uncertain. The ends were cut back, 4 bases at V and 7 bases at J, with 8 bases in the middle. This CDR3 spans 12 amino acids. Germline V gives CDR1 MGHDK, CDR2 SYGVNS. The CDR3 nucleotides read TGTGCCAGCAGTGGGATACAGAATGAGCAGTTCTTC. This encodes CASSGIQNEQFF. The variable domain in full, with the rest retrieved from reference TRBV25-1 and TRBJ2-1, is EADIYQTPRYLVIGTGKKITLECSQTMGHDKMYWYQQDPGMELHLIHYSYGVNSTEKGDLSSESTVSRIRTEHFPLTLESARPSHTSQYLCASSGIQNEQFFGPGTRLTVL.

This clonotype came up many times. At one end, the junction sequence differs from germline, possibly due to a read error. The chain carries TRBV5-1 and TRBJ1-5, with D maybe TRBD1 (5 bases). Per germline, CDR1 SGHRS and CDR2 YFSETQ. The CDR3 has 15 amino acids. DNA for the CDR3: TGTGCCAGCAGCTTAGCGGGGGGAGGCAATCAGCCCCAGCATTTT. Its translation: CASSLAGGGNQPQHF.

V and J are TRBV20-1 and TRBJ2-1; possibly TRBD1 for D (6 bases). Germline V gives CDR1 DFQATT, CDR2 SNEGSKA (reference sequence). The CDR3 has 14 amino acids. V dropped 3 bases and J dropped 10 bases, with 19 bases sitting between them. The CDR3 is CSASPGHPSREQFF. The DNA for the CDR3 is TGCAGTGCTAGCCCGGGACACCCTTCGAGGGAGCAGTTCTTC.

The CDR3 nucleotides are TGCAGCGTTTTCCCTCCACGACAGCGCACAGATACGCAGTATTTT. It is translated as CSVFPPRQRTDTQYF. The V call is TRBV29-1, the J call TRBJ2-3, with D perhaps matching TRBD1 (5 bases). In germline, CDR1 is SQVTM, CDR2 ANQGSEA. This CDR3 region has 15 residues. Between the trimmed V and J ends, which lost 5 bases and 1 base, there was a span of 16 bases.

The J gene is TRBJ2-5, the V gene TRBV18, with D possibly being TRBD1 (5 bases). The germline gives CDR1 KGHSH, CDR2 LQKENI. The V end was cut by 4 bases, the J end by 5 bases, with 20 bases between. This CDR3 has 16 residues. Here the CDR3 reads CASSRLSINRGETQYF. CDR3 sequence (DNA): TGTGCCAGCTCACGACTTAGCATCAATAGGGGTGAGACCCAGTACTTC.

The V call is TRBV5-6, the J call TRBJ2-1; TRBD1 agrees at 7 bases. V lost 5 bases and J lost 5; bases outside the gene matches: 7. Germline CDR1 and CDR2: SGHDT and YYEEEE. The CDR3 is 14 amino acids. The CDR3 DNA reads TGTGCCAGCAGGAGGGGGCTCGGAAACAATGAGCAGTTCTTC. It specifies CASRRGLGNNEQFF.

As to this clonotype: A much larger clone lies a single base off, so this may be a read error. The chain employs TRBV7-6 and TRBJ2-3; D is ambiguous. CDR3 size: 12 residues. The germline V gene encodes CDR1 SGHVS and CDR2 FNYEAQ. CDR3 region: CASSVAPDTQYF. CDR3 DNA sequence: TGTGCCAGCAGCGTAGCCCCAGATACGCAGTATTTT.

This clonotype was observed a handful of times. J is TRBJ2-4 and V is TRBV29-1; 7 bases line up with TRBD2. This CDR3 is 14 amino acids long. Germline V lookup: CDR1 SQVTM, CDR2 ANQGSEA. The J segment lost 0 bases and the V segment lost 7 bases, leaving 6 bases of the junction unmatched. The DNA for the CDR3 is TGCAGCGGTCTGGGAGGGCTAGCCAAAAACATTCAGTACTTC. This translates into CSGLGGLAKNIQYF.

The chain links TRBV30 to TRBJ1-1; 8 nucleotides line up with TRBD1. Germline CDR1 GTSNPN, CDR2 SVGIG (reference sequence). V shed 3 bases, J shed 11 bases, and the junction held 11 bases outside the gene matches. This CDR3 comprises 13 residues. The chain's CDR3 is CAWRLSGGGWAFF. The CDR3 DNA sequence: TGTGCCTGGAGATTATCAGGGGGCGGGTGGGCTTTCTTT.

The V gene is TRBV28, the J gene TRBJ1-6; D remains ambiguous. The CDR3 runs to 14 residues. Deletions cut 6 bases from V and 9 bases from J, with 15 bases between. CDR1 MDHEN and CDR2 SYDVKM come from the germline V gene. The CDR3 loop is CASSVGITGSPLHF. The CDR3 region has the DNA TGTGCCAGCAGCGTCGGTATAACCGGTTCACCCCTCCACTTT.

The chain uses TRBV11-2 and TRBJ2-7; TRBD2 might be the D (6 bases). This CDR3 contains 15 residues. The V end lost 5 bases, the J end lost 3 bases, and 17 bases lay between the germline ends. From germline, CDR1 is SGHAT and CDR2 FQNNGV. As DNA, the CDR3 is TGTGCCAGCAGCCACAGGACTACCGAACTCTACGAGCAGTACTTC. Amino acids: CASSHRTTELYEQYF.

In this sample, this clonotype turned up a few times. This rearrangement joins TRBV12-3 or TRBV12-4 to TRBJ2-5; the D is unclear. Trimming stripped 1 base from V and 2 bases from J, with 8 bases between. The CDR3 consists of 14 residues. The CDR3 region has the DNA TGTGCCAGCAGTTTAGACAGATCTCAAGAGACCCAGTACTTC. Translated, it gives CASSLDRSQETQYF.

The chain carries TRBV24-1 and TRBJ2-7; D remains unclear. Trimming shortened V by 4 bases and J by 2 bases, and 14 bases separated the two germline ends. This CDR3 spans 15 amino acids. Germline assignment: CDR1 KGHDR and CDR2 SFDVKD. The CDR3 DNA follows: TGTGCCACCAGTGACTCCAAGCGTACTACCTACGAGCAGTACTTC. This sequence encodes CATSDSKRTTYEQYF.

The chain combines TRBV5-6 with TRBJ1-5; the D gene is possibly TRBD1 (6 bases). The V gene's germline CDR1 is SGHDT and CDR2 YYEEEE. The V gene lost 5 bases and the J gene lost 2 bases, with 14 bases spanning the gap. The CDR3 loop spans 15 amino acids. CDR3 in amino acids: CASSLGGWGNQPQHF. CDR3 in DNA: TGTGCCAGCAGTCTAGGGGGTTGGGGCAATCAGCCCCAGCATTTT.